This TCR beta chain was recorded in a study of T cell repertoires in cytomegalovirus infection (dated by TCRdb to the late 2010s). In the study overall: Peptide stimulations targeted recently identified HLA-C-restricted CMV epitopes, whose presentation resists viral immunomodulation, together with well-studied HLA-B-restricted epitopes. The HLA type of each donor mattered for the analysis, because public TCR beta signatures pointed to carriage of CMV infection along with the matching HLA type. The study at large found these results: Carriers of CMV infection plus the relevant HLA type were discriminated by the cumulative frequency of public TCR beta family members in the study cohort and in an independent roughly 400-donor cohort. The ex vivo response was dominated by HLA-C-restricted CMV-specific TCR beta clonotypes, which also provided the single most frequent clonotype in two of eight donors.

Trimming removed 5 bases from V and 2 bases from J; the gene matches leave 4 bases unexplained. Via the germline V gene, CDR1 is SGHTA and CDR2 FQGNSA. The CDR3 numbers 14 residues from cysteine through phenylalanine. CDR3 DNA is the only sequence kept; it has 42 bases, read in frame from the first base. The sequencer was an Illumina HiSeq 1500. TCRdb reworked the public reads: Q25 trimming with fastp, MiXCR clone assembly, productive beta chains retained. Under each unique CDR3 protein, matching rows form one entry showing the most common genes and DNA. Across this sample there are 680,000 or so distinct CDR3 sequences, with roughly 36% seen only once. Together, the top ten hold 15% to 20% of the sample. This clonotype was observed many times. What antigen it recognizes has not been identified. Per-base qualities were not stored, and no clone one base away is much larger. The treatment or condition label here, explained by the study, means: in vitro stimulation with specific CMV peptide epitopes to enrich CMV-specific T cells.

This clonotype was obtained from a human donor in good health (CMV status not recorded). Some clones in this sample may be carry-over from other donors' samples. Sequenced material: cultured PBMCs, taken from culture after CMV antigen stimulation. Recombination linked TRBV7-2 to TRBJ2-7, with 9 central nucleotides matching TRBD1. The DNA sequence is as follows: TGTGCCAGCAGCCGAGGGACAGGGCCCTACGAGCAGTACTTC. This sequence encodes CASSRGTGPYEQYF.